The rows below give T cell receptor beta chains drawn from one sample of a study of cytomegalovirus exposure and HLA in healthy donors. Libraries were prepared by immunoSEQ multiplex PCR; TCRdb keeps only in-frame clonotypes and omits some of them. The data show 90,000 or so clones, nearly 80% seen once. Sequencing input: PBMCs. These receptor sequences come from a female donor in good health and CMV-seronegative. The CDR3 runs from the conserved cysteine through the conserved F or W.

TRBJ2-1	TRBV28	CASSFRRRGGSYNEQFF
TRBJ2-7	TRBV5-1	CASSLGAGARYEQYF
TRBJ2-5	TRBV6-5	CASRTSGTHQETQYF
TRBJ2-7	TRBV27	CATAGPLSYEQYF
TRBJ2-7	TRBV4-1	CASSQVSFSYEQYF
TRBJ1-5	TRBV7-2	CASSSQGSQPQHF
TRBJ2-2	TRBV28	CASGLSGTNTGELFF
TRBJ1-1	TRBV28	CASSPVGGTEAFF
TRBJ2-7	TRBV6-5	CASSPRQGQYEQYF
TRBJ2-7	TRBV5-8	CASSTGPYEQYF
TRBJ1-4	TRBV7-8	CASSQTPGAADEKLFF
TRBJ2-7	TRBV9	CASSVGTSGSNEQYF
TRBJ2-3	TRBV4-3	CASSPEQRGTDTQYF
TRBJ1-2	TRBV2	CASSTGLYGYTF
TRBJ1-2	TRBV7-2	CASSPPRGRVINYGYTF
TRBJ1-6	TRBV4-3	CASSQEAQGNSPLHF
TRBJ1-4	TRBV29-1	CSVKGAQKLFF
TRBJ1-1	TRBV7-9	CASSSGQGFYTEAFF
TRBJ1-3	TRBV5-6	CASSLALGRSGNTIYF
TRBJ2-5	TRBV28	CASSPGGQGETQYF
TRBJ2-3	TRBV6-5	CASKEQGKDTQYF
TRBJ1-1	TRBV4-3	CASSQDGREAFF
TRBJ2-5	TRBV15	CATSRDRVSQETQYF
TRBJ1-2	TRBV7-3	CASSNDRRGGYTF
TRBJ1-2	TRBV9	CASSVGQGQNYGYTF
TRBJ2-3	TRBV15	CATSRKGPGLAGGPVDTQYF
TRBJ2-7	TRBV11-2	CASSLGQTYEQYF
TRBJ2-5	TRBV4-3	CASSLRGTLETQYF
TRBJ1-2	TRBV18	CASSPSRGSNGYTF
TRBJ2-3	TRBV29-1	CSVGGASGNTDTQYF
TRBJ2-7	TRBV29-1	CSGQTGVEQYF
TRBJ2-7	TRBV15	CATSRVDSPYEQYF
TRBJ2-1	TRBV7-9	CASSPFNEQFF
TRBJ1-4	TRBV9	CASSVGQGLTNEKLFF
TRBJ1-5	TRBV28	CASSRTGEGQPQHF
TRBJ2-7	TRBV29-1	CSVAPGTGGLYEQYF
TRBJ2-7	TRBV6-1	CASSVMTSGNSYEQYF
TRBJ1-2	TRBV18	CASSPGNYGYTF
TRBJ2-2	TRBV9	CASSARTNTGELFF
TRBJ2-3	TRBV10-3	CAISRGLAGVGTDTQYF
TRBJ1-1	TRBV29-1	CSVGQGKGADTEAFF